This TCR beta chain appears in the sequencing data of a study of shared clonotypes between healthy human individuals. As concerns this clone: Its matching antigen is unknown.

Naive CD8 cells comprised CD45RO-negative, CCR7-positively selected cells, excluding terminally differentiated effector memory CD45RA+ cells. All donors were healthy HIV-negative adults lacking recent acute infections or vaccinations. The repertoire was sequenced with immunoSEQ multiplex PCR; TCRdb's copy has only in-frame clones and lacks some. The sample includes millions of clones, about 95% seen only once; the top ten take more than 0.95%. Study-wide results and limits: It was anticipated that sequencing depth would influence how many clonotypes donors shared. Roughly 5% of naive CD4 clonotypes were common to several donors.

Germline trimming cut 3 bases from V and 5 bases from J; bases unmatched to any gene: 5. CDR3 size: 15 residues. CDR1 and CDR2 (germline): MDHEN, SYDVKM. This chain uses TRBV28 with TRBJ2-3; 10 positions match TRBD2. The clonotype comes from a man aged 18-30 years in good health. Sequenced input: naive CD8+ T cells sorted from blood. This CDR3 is CASSFTLAGVDTQYF. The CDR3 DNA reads TGTGCCAGCAGTTTCACCCTAGCGGGGGTAGATACGCAGTATTTT.